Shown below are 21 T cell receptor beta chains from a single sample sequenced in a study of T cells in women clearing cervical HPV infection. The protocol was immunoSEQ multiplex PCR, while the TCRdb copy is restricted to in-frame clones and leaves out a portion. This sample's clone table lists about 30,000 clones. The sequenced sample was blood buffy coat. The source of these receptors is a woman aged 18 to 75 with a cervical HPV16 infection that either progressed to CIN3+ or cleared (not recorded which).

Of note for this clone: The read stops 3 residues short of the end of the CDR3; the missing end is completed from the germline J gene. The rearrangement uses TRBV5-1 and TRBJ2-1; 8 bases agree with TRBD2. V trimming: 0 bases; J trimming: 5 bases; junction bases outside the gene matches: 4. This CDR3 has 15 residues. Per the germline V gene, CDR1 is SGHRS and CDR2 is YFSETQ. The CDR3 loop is CASSLAQRENNEQFF. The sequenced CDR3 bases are TGCGCCAGCAGCTTGGCCCAGCGGGAGAACAATGAG. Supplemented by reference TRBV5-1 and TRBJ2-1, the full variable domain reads KAGVTQTPRYLIKTRGQQVTLSCSPISGHRSVSWYQQTPGQGLQFLFEYFSETQRNKGNFPGRFSGRQFSNSRSEMNVSTLELGDSALYLCASSLAQRENNEQFFGPGTRLTVL.

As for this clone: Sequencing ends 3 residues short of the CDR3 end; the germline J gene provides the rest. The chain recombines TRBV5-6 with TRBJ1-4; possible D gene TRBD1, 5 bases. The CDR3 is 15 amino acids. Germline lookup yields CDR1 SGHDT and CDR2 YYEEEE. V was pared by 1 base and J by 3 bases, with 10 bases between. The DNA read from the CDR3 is TGTGCCAGCAGCTTGTGGGGCGGAGCTAATGAAAAA. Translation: CASSLWGGANEK. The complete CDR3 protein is CASSLWGGANEKLFF.

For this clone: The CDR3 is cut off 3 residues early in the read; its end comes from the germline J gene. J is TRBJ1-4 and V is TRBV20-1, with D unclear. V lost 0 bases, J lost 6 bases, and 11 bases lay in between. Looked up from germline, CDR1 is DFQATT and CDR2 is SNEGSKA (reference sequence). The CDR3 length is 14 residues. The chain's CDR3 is CSARDIGEDEKLFF. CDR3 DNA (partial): TGCAGTGCTAGAGATATCGGGGAGGATGAAAAA.

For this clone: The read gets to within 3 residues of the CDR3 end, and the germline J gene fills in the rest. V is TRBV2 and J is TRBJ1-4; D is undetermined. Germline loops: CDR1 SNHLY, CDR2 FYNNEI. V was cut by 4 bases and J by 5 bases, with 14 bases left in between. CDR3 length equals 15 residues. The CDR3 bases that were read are TGTGCCAGCAGTGTACGCCCCGGGGTCAATGAAAAA. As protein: CASSVRPGVNEK. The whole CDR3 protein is CASSVRPGVNEKLFF.

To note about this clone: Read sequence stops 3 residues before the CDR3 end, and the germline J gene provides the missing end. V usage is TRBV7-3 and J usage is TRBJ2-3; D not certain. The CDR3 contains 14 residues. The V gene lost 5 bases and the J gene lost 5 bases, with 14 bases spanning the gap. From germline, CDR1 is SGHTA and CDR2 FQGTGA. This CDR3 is CASSPQPSGDTQYF. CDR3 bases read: TGTGCCAGCAGCCCCCAACCTTCCGGAGATACG.

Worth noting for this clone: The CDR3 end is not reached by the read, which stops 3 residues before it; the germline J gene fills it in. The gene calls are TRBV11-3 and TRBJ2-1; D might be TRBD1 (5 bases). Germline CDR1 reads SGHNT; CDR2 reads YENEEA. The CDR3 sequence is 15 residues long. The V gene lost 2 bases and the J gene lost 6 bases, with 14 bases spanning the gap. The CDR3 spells CASSLRANRGNEQFF. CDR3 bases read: TGTGCCAGCAGCTTAAGGGCCAATAGGGGCAATGAG. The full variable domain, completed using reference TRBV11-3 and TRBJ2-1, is EAGVVQSPRYKIIEKKQPVAFWCNPISGHNTLYWYLQNLGQGPELLIRYENEEAVDDSQLPKDRFSAERLKGVDSTLKIQPAELGDSAVYLCASSLRANRGNEQFFGPGTRLTVL.

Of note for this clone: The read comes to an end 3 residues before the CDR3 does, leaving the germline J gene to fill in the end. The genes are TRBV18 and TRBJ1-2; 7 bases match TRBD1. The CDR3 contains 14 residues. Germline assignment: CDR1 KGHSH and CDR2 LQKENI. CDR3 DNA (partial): TGTGCCAGCTCACGGGGACAGATAACCTACGAC. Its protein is CASSRGQITYD. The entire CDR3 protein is CASSRGQITYDYTF.

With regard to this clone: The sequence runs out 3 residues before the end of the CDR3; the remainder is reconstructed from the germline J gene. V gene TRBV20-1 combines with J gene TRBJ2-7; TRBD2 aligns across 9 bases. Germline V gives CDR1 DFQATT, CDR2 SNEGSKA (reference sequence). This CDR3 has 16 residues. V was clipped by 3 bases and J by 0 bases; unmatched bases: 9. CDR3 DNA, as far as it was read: TGCAGTGCTAGCGAACCAGGAGCGGGGGGCTCCTACGAG. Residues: CSASEPGAGGSYE. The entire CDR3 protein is CSASEPGAGGSYEQYF.

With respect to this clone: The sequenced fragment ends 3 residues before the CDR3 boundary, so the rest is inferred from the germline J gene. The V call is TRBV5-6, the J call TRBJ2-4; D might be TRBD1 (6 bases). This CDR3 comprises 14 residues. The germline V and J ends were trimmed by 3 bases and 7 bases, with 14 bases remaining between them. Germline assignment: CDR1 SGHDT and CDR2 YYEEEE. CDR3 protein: CASSSRQASNIQYF. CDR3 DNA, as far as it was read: TGTGCCAGCAGCTCACGACAGGCCTCTAACATT.

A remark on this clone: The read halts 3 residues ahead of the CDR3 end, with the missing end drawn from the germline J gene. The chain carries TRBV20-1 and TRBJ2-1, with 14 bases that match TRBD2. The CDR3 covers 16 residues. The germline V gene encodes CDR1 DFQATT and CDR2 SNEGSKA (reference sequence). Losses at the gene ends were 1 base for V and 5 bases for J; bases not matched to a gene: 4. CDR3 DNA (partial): TGCAGTGCTAGAGTGACTAGCGGGAGGGCCAACAATGAG. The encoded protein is CSARVTSGRANNE. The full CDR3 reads CSARVTSGRANNEQFF.

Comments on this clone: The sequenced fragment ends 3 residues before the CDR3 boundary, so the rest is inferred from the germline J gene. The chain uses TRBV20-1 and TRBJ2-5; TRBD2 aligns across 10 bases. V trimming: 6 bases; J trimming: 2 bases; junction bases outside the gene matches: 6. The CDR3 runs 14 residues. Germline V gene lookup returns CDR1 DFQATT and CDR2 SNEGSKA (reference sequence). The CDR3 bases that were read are TGCAGTGCCCGCGGACTAGCGGCTCAAGAGACC. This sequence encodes CSARGLAAQET. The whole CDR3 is CSARGLAAQETQYF.

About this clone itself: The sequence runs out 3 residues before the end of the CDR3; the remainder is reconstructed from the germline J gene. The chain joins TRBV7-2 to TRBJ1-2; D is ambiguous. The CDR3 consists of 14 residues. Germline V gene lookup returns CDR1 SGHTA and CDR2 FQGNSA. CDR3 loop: CASSPRATRDDYTF. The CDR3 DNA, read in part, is TGTGCCAGCAGTCCCCGTGCCACAAGAGATGAC.

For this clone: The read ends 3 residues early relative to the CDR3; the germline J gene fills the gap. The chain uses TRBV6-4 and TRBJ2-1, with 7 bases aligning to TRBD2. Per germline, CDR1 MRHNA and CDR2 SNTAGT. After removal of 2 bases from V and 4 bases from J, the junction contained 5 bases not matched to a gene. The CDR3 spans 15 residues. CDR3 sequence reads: CASSDEAGLYNEQFF. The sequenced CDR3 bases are TGTGCCAGCAGTGACGAAGCGGGGCTTTACAATGAG.

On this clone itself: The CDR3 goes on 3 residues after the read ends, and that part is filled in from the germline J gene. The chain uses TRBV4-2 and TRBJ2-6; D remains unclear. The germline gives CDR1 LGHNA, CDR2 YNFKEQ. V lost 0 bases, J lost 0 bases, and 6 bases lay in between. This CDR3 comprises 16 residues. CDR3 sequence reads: CASSQEIASGANVLTF. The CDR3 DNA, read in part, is TGTGCCAGCAGCCAAGAAATAGCCTCTGGGGCCAACGTC.

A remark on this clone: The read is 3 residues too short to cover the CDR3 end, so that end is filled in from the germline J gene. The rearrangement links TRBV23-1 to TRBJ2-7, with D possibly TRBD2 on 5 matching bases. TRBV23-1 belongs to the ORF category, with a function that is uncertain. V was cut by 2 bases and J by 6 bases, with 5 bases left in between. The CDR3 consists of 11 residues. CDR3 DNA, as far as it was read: TGCGCCAGCAGTCAAGCGGGCGAG. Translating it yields CASSQAGE. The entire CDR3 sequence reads CASSQAGEQYF.

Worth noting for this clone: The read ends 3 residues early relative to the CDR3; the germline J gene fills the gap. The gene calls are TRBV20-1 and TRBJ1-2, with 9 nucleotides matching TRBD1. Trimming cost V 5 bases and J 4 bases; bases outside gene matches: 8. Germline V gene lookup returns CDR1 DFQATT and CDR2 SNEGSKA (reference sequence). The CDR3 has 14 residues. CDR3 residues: CSAGPGTGFYGYTF. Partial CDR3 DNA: TGCAGTGCTGGTCCCGGGACAGGGTTCTATGGC.

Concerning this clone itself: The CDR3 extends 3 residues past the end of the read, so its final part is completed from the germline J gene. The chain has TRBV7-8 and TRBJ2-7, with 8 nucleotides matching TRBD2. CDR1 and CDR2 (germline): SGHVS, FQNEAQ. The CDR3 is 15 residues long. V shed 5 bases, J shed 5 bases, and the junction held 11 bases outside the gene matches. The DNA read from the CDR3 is TGTGCCAGCAGCCCGCACAGACTAGCGTTTGACGAG. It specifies CASSPHRLAFDE. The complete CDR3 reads CASSPHRLAFDEQYF. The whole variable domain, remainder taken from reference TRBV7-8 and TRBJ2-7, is GAGVSQSPRYKVAKRGQDVALRCDPISGHVSLFWYQQALGQGPEFLTYFQNEAQLDKSGLPSDRFFAERPEGSVSTLKIQRTQQEDSAVYLCASSPHRLAFDEQYFGPGTRLTVT.

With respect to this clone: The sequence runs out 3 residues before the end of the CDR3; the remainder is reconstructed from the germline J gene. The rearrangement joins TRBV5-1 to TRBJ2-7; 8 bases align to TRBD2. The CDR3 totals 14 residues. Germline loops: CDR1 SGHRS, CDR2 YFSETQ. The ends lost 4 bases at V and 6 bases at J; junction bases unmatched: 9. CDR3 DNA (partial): TGCGCCAGCAGCACCGGGACTAGAAGGAGCGAG. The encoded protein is CASSTGTRRSE. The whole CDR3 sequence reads CASSTGTRRSEQYF.

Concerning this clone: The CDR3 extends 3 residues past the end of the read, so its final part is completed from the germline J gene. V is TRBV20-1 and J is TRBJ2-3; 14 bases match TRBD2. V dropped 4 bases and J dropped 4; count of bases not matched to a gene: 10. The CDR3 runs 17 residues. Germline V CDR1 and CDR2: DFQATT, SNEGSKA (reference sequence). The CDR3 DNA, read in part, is TGCAGTGCTACAACGGGACTAGCGGGAGCGGGGGCAGATACG. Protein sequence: CSATTGLAGAGADT. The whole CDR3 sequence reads CSATTGLAGAGADTQYF.

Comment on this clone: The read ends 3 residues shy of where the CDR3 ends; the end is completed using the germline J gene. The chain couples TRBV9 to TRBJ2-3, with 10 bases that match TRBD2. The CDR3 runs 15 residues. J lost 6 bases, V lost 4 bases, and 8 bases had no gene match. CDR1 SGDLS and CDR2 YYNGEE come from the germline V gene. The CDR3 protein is CASSPRGLAFDTQYF. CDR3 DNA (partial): TGTGCCAGCAGCCCTCGGGGACTAGCGTTCGATACG.

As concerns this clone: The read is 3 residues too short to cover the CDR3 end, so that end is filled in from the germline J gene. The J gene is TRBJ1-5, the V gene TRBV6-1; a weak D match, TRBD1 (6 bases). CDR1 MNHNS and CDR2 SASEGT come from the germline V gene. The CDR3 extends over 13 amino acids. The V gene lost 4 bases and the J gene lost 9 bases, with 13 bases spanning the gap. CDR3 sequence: CASSGDRLPPQHF. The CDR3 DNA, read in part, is TGTGCCAGCAGTGGTGACAGGTTACCGCCC.